Following are 7 T cell receptor beta chains from one sample sequenced in a study of T cell repertoires in cytomegalovirus infection. One entry per CDR3 protein results from TCRdb running MiXCR on the reads. The profile covers around 280,000 distinct CDR3 sequences, with approximately 14% appearing a single time and roughly 9.7% taken by the ten largest. The sequenced material came from PBMCs. The receptors stem from a human donor in good health (CMV status not recorded). Some clones in this sample may be carry-over from other donors' samples.

This clonotype was observed at least ten times. The rearrangement links TRBV6-1 to TRBJ2-4; no definite D call. V gave up 3 bases and J gave up 1 base, with 4 bases separating them. Germline CDR1 is MNHNS and CDR2 is SASEGT. The CDR3 runs to 13 residues. The CDR3 DNA is TGTGCCAGCAGTGAGGCTGCCAAAAACATTCAGTACTTC. It translates to CASSEAAKNIQYF.

The table lists this clonotype with many counts. The chain uses TRBV7-2 and TRBJ1-2; weak D call: TRBD1 (5 bases). The CDR3 consists of 14 residues. Germline V gene sequence: CDR1 SGHTA, CDR2 FQGNSA. The V gene lost 0 bases and the J gene lost 4 bases, with 9 bases spanning the gap. The CDR3 nucleotides read TGTGCCAGCAGCTTAGCACCAGGGTCCTATGGCTACACCTTC. This gives the protein CASSLAPGSYGYTF.

In this sample, this clonotype turned up many times. V is TRBV5-4 and J is TRBJ2-2; 10 positions match TRBD1. Germline-derived CDR1 and CDR2 are SGHNT and YYREEE (reference sequence). The CDR3 is 18 amino acids. V shed 3 bases, J shed 0 bases, and the junction held 8 bases outside the gene matches. CDR3 in DNA: TGTGCCAGCAGCTATGGACAGGGGGGTCCCGCGAACACCGGGGAGCTGTTTTTT. Its protein is CASSYGQGGPANTGELFF.

This clonotype was seen ten or more times. The gene calls are TRBV7-3 and TRBJ2-1; 8 nucleotides agree with TRBD2. Germline V lookup: CDR1 SGHTA, CDR2 FQGTGA. CDR3 size: 15 residues. V lost 5 bases to trimming and J lost 1 base; unmatched junction nucleotides: 4. In nucleotides, the CDR3 is TGTGCCAGCAGCCTTAGCGGGGTTTCCTACAATGAGCAGTTCTTC. Translating it yields CASSLSGVSYNEQFF.

The table lists this clonotype with a few counts. The V gene is TRBV27, the J gene TRBJ1-4, with D possibly TRBD1 on 5 matching bases. The CDR3 sequence is 13 residues long. Between the trimmed V and J ends, which lost 7 bases and 6 bases, there was a span of 12 bases. The germline V gene has CDR1 MNHEY and CDR2 SMNVEV (reference sequence). The CDR3 protein is CASTGGTHEKLFF. CDR3 nucleotides: TGTGCCAGCACAGGTGGGACCCATGAAAAACTGTTTTTT.

Ten or more counts support this clonotype. The J gene is TRBJ1-1, the V gene TRBV12-5; 7 bases agree with TRBD1. This CDR3 has 14 amino acids. CDR1 LGHNT and CDR2 FRNRAP come from the germline V gene. V shed 3 bases and J 5 bases; nucleotides not matched to a gene: 6. The CDR3: CASGFGTAATEAFF. The CDR3, as DNA: TGTGCTAGTGGTTTTGGGACAGCGGCAACTGAAGCTTTCTTT.

V usage is TRBV15 and J usage is TRBJ1-1; 7 bases align to TRBD1. The CDR3 has 13 residues. V dropped 1 base and J dropped 11; count of bases not matched to a gene: 7. Germline loops: CDR1 LNHNV, CDR2 YYDKDF (reference sequence). CDR3 residues: CATSRAGQAGAFF. The CDR3 region has the DNA TGTGCCACCAGCAGAGCCGGACAGGCCGGTGCTTTCTTT.